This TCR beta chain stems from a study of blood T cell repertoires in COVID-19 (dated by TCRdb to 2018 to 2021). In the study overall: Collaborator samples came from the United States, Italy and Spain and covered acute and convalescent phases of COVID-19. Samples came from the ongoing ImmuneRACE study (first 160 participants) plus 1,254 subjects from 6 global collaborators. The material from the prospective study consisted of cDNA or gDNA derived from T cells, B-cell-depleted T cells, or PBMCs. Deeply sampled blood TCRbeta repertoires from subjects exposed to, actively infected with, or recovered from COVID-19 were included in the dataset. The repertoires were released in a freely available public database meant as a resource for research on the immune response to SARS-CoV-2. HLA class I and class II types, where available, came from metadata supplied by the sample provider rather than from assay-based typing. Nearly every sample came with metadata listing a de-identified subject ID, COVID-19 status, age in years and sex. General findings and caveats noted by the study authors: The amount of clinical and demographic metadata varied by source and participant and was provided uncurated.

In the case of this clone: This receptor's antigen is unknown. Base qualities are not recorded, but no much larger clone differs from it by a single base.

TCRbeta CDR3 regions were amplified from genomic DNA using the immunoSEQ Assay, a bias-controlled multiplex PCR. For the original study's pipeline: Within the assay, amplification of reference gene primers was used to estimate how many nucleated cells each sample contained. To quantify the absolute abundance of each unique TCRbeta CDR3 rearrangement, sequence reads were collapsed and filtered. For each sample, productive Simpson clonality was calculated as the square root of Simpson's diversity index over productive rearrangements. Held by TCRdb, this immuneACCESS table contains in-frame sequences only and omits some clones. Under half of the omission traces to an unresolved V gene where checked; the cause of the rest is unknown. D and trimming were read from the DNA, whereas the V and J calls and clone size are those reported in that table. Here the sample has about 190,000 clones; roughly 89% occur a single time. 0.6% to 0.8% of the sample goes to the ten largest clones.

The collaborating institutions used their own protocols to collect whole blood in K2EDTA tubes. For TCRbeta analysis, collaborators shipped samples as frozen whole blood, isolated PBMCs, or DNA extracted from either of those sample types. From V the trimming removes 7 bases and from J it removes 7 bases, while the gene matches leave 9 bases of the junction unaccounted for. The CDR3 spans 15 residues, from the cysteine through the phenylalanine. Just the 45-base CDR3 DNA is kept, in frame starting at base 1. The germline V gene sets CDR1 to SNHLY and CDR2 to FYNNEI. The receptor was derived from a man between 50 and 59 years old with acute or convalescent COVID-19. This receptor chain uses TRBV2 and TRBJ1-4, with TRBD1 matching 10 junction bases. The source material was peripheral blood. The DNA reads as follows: TGTGCCAGCACTGTTCGGACAGGGGGAGTTGAAAAACTGTTTTTT. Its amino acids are CASTVRTGGVEKLFF.